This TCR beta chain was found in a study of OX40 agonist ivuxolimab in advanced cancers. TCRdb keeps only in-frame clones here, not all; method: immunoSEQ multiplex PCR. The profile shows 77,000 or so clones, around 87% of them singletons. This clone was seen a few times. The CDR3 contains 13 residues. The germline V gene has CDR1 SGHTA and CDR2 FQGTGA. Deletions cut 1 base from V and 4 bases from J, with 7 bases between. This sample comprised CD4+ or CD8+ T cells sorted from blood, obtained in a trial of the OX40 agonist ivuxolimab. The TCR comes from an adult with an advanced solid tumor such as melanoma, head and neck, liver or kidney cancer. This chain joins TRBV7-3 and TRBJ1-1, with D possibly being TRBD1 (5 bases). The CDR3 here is CASSLSRVTEAFF. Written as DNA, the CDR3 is TGTGCCAGCAGCTTAAGCAGGGTCACTGAAGCTTTCTTT.